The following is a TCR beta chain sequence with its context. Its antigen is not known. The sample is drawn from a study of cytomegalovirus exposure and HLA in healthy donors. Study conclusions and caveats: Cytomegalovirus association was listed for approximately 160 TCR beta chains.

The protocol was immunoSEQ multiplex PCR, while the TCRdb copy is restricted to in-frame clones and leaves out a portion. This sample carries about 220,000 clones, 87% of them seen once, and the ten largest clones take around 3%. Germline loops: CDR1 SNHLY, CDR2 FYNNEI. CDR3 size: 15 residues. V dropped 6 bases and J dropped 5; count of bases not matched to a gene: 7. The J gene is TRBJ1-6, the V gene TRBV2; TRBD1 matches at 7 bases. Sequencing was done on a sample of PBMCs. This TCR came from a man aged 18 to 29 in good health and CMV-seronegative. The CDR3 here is CASRKGAYHNSPLHF. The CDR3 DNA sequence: TGTGCCAGCAGAAAGGGGGCATATCATAATTCACCCCTCCACTTT.